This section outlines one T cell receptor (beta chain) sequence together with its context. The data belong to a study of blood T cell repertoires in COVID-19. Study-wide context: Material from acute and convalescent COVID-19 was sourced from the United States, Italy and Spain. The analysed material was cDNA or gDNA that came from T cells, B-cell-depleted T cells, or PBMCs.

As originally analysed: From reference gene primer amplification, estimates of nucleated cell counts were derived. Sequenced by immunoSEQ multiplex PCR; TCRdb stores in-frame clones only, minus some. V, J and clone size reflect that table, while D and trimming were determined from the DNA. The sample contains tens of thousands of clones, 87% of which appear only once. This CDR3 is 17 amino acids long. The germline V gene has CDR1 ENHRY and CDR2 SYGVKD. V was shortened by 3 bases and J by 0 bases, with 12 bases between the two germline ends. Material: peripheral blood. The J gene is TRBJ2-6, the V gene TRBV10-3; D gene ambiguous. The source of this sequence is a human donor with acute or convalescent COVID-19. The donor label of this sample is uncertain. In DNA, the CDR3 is TGTGCCATCAGTGAACCCCGACACCTCTCTGGGGCCAACGTCCTGACTTTC. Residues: CAISEPRHLSGANVLTF.